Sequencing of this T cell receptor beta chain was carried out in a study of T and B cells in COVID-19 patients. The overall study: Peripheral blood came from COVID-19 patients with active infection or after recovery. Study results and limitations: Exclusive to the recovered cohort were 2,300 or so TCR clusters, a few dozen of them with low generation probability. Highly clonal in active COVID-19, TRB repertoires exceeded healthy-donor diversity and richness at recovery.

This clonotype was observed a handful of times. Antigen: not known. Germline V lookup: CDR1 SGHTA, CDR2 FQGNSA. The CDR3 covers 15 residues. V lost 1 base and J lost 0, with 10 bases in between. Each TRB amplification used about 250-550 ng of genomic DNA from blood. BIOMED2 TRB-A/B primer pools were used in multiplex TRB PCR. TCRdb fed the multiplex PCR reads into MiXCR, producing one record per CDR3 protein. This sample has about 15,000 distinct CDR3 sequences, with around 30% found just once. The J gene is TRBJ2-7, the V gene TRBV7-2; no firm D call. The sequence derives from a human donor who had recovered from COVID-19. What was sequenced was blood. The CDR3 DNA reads TGTGCCAGCAGCTTAGGGGTAGGCCTCTCCTACGAGCAGTACTTC. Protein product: CASSLGVGLSYEQYF.